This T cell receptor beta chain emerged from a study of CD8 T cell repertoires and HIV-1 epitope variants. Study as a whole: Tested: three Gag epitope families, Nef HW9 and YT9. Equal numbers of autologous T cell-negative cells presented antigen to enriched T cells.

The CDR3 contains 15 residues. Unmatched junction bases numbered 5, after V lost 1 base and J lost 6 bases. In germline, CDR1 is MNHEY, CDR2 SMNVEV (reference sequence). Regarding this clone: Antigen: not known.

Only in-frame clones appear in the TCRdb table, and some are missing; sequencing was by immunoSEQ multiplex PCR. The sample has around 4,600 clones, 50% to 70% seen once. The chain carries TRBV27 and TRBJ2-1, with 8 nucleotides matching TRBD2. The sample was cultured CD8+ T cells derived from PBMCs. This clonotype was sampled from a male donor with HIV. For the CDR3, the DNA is TGTGCCAGCAGTTTATTGGGACTAGGTACCAATGAGCAGTTCTTC. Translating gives CASSLLGLGTNEQFF.